Below are 5 T cell receptor beta chains sequenced from a single sample in a study of T cells expressing NK-cell markers. TCRdb re-called the 5' RACE reads, yielding one record per CDR3 amino acid sequence without DNA. The sample is made up of 150,000 to 200,000 distinct CDR3 sequences, and the top ten hold about 18% of it. Sequencing input: blood T cells: a sorted CD56 or NKG2C T cell subset, CD4+ or CD8+ T cells, or bulk PBMC T cells (not recorded which). The origin of the receptors is a woman aged 18-69 years in good health.

This chain links TRBV7-8 with TRBJ1-2; TCRdb's D call, TRBD1, is unchecked because there is no DNA. The CDR3 loop spans 14 amino acids. CDR1 and CDR2 (germline): SGHVS, FQNEAQ. Here the CDR3 reads CASSSGSRGLGYTF.

The rearrangement uses TRBV12-3 or TRBV12-4 and TRBJ2-7; TCRdb proposes TRBD1, but this gene call is untestable without DNA. The CDR3 is 12 amino acids. CDR3 amino acids: CASSRPGYEQYF.

V usage is TRBV10-3 and J usage is TRBJ1-5; no DNA is available, so the TRBD1 call from TCRdb remains unchecked. Germline V CDR1 and CDR2: ENHRY, SYGVKD. The CDR3 extends over 16 amino acids. CDR3 loop: CAISESGQGGNQPQHF.

The V gene is TRBV11-1, the J gene TRBJ2-1; TCRdb's D gene call, TRBD2, goes unchecked for lack of DNA. The CDR3 spans 16 residues. Germline loops: CDR1 SGHAT, CDR2 FQDESV (reference sequence). CDR3: CASSKQTSGGYNEQFF.

This sequence joins TRBV11-1 and TRBJ2-7. The CDR3 runs 14 residues. Germline V gives CDR1 SGHAT, CDR2 FQDESV (reference sequence). This CDR3 is CASSLGTPNGEQYF. Filled out from reference TRBV11-1 and TRBJ2-7, the complete variable domain reads EAEVAQSPRYKITEKSQAVAFWCDPISGHATLYWYRQILGQGPELLVQFQDESVVDDSQLPKDRFSAERLKGVDSTLKIQPAELGDSAMYLCASSLGTPNGEQYFGPGTRLTVT.